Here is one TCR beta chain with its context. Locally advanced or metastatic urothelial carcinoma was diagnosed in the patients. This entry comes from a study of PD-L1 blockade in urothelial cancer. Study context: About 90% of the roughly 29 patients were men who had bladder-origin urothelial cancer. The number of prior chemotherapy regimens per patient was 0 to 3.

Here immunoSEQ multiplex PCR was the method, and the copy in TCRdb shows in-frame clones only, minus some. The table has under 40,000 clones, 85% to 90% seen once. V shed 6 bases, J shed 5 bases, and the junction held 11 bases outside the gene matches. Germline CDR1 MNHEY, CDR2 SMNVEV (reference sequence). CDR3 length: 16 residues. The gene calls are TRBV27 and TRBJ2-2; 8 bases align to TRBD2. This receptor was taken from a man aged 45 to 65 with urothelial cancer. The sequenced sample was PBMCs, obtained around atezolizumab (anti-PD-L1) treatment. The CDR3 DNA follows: TGTGCCAGCAGAGCCCAGGCCGGGACTAGGACCGGGGAGCTGTTTTTT. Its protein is CASRAQAGTRTGELFF.